This TCR beta chain came from a study of blood T cell repertoires in COVID-19. Study summary: The study drew acute and convalescent COVID-19 samples from the United States, Italy and Spain.

This clone was found once. CDR3 size: 15 residues. Unmatched junction bases numbered 4, after V lost 6 bases and J lost 0 bases. Germline CDR1 and CDR2: LGHDT and YNNKEL (reference sequence). Study processing details: Cell counts per sample came from amplifying reference gene primers. Profiled with immunoSEQ multiplex PCR; TCRdb holds only in-frame clones, not every one. V and J calls and clone size follow that table, whereas D and trimming were derived from the DNA. Of a few hundred thousand clones in the sample, roughly 90% were seen once. The TCR was taken from a woman aged 25 to 39 with COVID-19, enrolled during active disease. The sequenced material came from peripheral blood. The chain has TRBV3-1 (or the pseudogene TRBV3-2) and TRBJ2-1; 8 bases align to TRBD2. The CDR3 sequence: CASRSGTSSYNEQFF. The CDR3 DNA reads as TGTGCCAGCAGGTCCGGGACTAGCTCCTACAATGAGCAGTTCTTC.